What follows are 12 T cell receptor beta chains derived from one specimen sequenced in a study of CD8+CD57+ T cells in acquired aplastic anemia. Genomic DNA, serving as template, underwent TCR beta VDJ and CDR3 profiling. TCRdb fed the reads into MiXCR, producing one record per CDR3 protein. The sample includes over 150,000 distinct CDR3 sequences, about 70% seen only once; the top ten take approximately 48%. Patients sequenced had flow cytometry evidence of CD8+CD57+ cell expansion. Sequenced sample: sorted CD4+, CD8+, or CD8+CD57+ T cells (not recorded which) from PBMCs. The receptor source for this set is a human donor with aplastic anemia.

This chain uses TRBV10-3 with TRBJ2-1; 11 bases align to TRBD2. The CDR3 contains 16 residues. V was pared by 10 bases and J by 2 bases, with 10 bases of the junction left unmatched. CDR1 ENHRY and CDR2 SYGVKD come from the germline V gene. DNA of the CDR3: TGTGCCACGGCGTCATTGACTAGCGGGACCTACAATGAGCAGTTCTTC. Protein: CATASLTSGTYNEQFF.

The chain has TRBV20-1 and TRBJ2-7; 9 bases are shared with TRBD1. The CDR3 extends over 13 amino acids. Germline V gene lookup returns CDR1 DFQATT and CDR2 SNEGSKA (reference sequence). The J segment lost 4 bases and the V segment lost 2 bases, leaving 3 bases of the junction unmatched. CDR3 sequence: CSARPGTGYEQYF. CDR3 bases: TGCAGTGCTAGACCCGGGACAGGGTACGAGCAGTACTTC.

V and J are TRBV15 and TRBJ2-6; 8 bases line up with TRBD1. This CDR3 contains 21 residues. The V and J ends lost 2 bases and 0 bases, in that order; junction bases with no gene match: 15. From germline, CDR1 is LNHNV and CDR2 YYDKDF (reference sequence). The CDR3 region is CATSRRRAGGAWTSGANVLTF. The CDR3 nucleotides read TGTGCCACCAGCAGACGCAGGGCAGGGGGCGCGTGGACCTCTGGGGCCAACGTCCTGACTTTC.

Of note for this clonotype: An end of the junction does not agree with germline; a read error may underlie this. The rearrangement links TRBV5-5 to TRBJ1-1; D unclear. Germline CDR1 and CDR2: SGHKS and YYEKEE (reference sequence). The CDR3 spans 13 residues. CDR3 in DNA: TGCGCCAGCACGAACAGACTGAACACTGAAGCTTTCTTT. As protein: CASTNRLNTEAFF.

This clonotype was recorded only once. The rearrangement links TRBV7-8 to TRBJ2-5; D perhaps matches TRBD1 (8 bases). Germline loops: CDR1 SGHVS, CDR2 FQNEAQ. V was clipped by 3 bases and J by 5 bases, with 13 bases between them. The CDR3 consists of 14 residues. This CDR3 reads CASSLDREGETQYF. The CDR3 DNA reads TGTGCCAGCAGCTTGGACAGGGAGGGTGAGACCCAGTACTTC.

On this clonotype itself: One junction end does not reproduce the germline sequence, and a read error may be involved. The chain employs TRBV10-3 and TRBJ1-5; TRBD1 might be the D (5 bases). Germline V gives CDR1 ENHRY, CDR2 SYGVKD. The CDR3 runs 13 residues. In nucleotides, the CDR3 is TGTGCCGAGGGGACTACTAGCAATCAGCCCCAGCATTTC. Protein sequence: CAEGTTSNQPQHF.

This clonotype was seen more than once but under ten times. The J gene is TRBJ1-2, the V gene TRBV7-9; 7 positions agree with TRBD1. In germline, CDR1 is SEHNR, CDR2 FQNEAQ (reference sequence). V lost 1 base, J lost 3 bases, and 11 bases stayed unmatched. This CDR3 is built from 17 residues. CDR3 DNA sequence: TGTGCCAGCAGCTTAGGTGACGGAGGGGGCGATGACTATGGCTACACCTTC. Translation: CASSLGDGGGDDYGYTF.

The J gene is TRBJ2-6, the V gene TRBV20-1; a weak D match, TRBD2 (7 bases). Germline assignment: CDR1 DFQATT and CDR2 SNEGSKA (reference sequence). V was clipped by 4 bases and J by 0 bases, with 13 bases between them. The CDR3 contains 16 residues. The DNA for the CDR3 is TGCAGTGCTAAAGGGGGGGGGGCCTCTGGGGCCAACGTCCTGACTTTC. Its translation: CSAKGGGASGANVLTF.

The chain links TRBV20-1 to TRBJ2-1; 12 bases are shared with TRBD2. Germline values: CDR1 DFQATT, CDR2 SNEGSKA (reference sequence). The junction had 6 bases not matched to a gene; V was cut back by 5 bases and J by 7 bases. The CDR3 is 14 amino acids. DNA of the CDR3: TGCAGTGCTGCCGGGACTAGCGGGTTTAATGAGCAGTTCTTC. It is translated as CSAAGTSGFNEQFF.

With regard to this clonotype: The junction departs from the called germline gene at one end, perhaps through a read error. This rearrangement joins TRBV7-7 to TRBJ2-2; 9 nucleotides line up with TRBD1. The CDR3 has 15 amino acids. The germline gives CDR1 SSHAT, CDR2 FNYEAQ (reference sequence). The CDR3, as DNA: TGTGCTAGCAGCGGGACAGGGTTCTTGTCCGGGGAGCTGTTTTTT. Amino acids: CASSGTGFLSGELFF. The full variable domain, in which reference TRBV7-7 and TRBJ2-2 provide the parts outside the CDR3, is GAGVSQSPRYKVTKRGQDVTLRCDPISSHATLYWYQQALGQGPEFLTYFNYEAQPDKSGLPSDRFSAERPEGSISTLTIQRTEQRDSAMYRCASSGTGFLSGELFFGEGSRLTVL.

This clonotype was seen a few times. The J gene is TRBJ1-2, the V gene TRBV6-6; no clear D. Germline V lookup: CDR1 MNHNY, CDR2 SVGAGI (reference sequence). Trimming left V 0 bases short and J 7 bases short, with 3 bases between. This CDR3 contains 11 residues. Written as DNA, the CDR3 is TGTGCCAGCAGTTACTCAAGTGGCTACACCTTC. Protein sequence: CASSYSSGYTF.

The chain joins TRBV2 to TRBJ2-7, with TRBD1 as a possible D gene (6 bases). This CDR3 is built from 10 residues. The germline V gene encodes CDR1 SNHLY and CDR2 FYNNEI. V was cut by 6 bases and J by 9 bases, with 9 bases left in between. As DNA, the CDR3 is TGTGCCAGCAGCGACAGGTTGCAGTACTTC. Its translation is CASSDRLQYF.